This T cell receptor beta chain was recovered during a study of beta chain features in type 1 diabetes. Study background: Patients did not differ from healthy donors in age, gender or cell yield.

CD45RO/CCR7/CD25/CD127/CD95/CD27 separated CD4+ naive, central memory, regulatory and stem cell-like memory cells by sorting. Each sorted population was over 98% pure. This clone was found a few times. Its target is unknown. This same CDR3 is encoded by further DNA sequences in the sample. Study-wide results and limits: Shorter TCRB CDR3s, moderately but significantly so, marked every one of the four CD4+ subsets in Type 1 diabetes patients.

Sequencing targeted expressed TCRB transcripts, as all isolated RNA had been reverse transcribed. Read counts averaged about 3.57 million for samples of naive, central memory and regulatory T cells. Method: immunoSEQ multiplex PCR; TCRdb's copy keeps in-frame clones and lacks some. Altogether hundreds of thousands of clones are present, 11% to 15% being singletons, with the ten largest covering 0.04%. The germline V gene encodes CDR1 SGDLS and CDR2 YYNGEE. With 0 bases removed from V and 0 bases from J, the gap between germline ends came to 3 bases. This CDR3 is built from 14 residues. The sample comprised naive CD4+ T cells from blood. The chain has TRBV9 and TRBJ2-2; D not resolved. This clonotype originated in a man younger than 35 with type 1 diabetes. CDR3 in DNA: TGTGCCAGCAGCGTAGATCCGAACACCGGGGAGCTGTTTTTT. Translating gives CASSVDPNTGELFF.